This TCR beta chain was profiled in a study of blood T cell repertoires in COVID-19 (dated by TCRdb to 2020 to 2021). General notes on the study: The collaborator samples originated in the United States, Italy and Spain and spanned the acute and convalescent phases of COVID-19. The material from the prospective study consisted of cDNA or gDNA derived from T cells, B-cell-depleted T cells, or PBMCs. Subjects who had been exposed to COVID-19, were actively infected with it, or had recovered from it provided the deeply sampled blood TCRbeta repertoires that made up the dataset. The repertoires were released in a freely available public database meant as a resource for research on the immune response to SARS-CoV-2. The samples were drawn from the first 160 participants of the ongoing ImmuneRACE study and from some 1,300 subjects provided by 6 global collaborators. The sample metadata nearly always contained a de-identified subject ID, COVID-19 status, age in years and sex. Where available, HLA class I and class II types were obtained from metadata supplied by the sample provider rather than from assay-based typing.

The CDR3, from cysteine to phenylalanine, totals 14 residues. CDR3 DNA only is kept here, 42 bases in frame from base 1. V and J are truncated by 3 bases and 8 bases respectively, leaving an intervening sequence of 14 bases. Sequences SGDLS (CDR1) and YYNGEE (CDR2) are obtained from the germline V gene. The collaborating institutions used their own protocols to collect whole blood in K2EDTA tubes. For TCRbeta analysis, collaborators shipped samples as frozen whole blood, isolated PBMCs, or DNA extracted from either of those sample types. Note on this clone: What antigen it recognizes has not been identified. No base quality values were provided; no much bigger clone lies one nucleotide off.

On the study overall, not on this receptor specifically: The amount of clinical and demographic metadata varied by source and participant and was provided uncurated.

The immunoSEQ Assay, a bias-controlled multiplex PCR, was used to amplify TCRbeta CDR3 regions from genomic DNA. The authors processed their data as follows. Nucleated cell counts per sample were estimated from amplification of reference gene primers within the assay. To quantify the absolute abundance of each unique TCRbeta CDR3 rearrangement, sequence reads were collapsed and filtered. For each sample, productive Simpson clonality was calculated as the square root of Simpson's diversity index across productive rearrangements. TCRdb retrieved this table from immuneACCESS and kept in-frame rearrangements only. Not all clones are present; in checked studies, unresolved V genes account for under half, and no reason is known for the remainder. The V and J calls and the clone size are those of that table, but D and trimming were determined from the DNA. The sample contains 200,000 to 300,000 clones, about four fifths of them found a single time. The biggest ten clones account for 4% to 4.5% of the sample.

In this chain, TRBV9 is recombined with TRBJ1-4; TRBD1 is a weak D gene call, 5 bases matching. The sample comprised peripheral blood. The clonotype comes from a man aged 45-60 years with acute or convalescent COVID-19. The DNA reads TGTGCCAGCAGCGGAGTTCAGGGCCGAGAAAAACTGTTTTTT. This gives the protein CASSGVQGREKLFF. With all but the CDR3 taken from the reference TRBV9 and TRBJ1-4 genes, the full variable domain is: DSGVTQTPKHLITATGQRVTLRCSPRSGDLSVYWYQQSLDQGLQFLIQYYNGEERAKGNILERFSAQQFPDLHSELNLSSLELGDSALYFCASSGVQGREKLFFGSGTQLSVL.